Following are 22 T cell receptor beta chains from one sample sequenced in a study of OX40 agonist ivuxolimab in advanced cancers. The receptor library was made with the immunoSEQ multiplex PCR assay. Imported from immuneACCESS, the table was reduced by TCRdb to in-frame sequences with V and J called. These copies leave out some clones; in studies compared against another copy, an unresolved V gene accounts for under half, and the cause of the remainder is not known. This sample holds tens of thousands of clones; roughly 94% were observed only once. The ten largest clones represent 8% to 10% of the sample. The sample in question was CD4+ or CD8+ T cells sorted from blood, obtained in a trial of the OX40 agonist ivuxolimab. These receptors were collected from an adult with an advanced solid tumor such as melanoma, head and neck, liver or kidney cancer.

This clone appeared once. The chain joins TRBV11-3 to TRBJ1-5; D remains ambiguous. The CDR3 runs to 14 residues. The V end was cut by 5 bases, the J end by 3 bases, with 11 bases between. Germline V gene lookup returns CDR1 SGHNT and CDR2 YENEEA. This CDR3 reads CASSPGPNNQPQHF. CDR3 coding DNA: TGTGCCAGCAGCCCCGGACCGAACAATCAGCCCCAGCATTTT.

The CDR3 loop is CASSVQPPEAFSYNEQFF. As DNA, the CDR3 is TGTGCCAGCAGCGTACAACCCCCCGAAGCCTTCTCCTACAATGAGCAGTTCTTC. The J gene is TRBJ2-1, the V gene TRBV28; no reliable D call. Between the trimmed V and J ends, which lost 6 bases and 0 bases, there was a span of 21 bases. The CDR3 runs 18 residues. Looked up from germline, CDR1 is MDHEN and CDR2 is SYDVKM. The whole variable domain, remainder taken from reference TRBV28 and TRBJ2-1, is DVKVTQSSRYLVKRTGEKVFLECVQDMDHENMFWYRQDPGLGLRLIYFSYDVKMKEKGDIPEGYSVSREKKERFSLILESASTNQTSMYLCASSVQPPEAFSYNEQFFGPGTRLTVL.

This CDR3 is CASTSGVGQYF. In DNA, the CDR3 is TGTGCCAGCACCTCTGGAGTGGGGCAGTATTTT. The rearrangement joins TRBV28 to TRBJ2-3, with D hard to call. V was pared by 7 bases and J by 11 bases, with 13 bases between. Germline V gene sequence: CDR1 MDHEN, CDR2 SYDVKM. This CDR3 has 11 amino acids.

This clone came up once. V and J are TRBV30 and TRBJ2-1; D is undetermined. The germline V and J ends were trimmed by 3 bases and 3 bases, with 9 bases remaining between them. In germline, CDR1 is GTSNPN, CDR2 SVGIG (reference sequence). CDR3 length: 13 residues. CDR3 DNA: TGTGCCTGGAGCCCCACGGTCTACAATGAGCAGTTCTTC. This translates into CAWSPTVYNEQFF.

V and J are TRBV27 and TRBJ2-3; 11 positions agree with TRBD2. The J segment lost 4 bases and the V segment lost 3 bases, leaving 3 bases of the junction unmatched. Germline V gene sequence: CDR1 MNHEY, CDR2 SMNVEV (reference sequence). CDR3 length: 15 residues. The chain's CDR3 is CASSFLAGGSDTQYF. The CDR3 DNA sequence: TGTGCCAGCAGTTTTCTAGCGGGAGGCTCAGATACGCAGTATTTT.

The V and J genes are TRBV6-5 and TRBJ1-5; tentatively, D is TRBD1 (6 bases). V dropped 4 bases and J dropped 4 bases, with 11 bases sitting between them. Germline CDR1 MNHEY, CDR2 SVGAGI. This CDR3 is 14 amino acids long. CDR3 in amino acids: CASSLRGGNQPQHF. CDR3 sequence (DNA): TGTGCCAGCAGTTTAAGAGGGGGTAATCAGCCCCAGCATTTT.

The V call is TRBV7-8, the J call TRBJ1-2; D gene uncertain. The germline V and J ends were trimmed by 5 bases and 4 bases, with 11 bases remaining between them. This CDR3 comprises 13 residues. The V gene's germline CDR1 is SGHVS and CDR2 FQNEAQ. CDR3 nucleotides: TGTGCCAGCAGCCCAGCAGAGGGCTATGGCTACACCTTC. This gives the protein CASSPAEGYGYTF.

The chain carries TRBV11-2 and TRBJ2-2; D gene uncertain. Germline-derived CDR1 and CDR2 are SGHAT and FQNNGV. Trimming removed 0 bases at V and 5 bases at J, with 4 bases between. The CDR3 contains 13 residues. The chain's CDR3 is CASSLDNTGELFF. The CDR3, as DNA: TGTGCCAGCAGCTTAGATAATACCGGGGAGCTGTTTTTT.

The CDR3 loop is CASSPGQGLGEQYF. The CDR3 DNA follows: TGTGCCAGCAGCCCGGGACAGGGGCTAGGCGAGCAGTACTTC. The rearrangement joins TRBV7-3 to TRBJ2-7, with 10 positions matching TRBD1. There are 14 residues in the CDR3. From germline, CDR1 is SGHTA and CDR2 FQGTGA. The V gene end was trimmed by 5 bases and the J gene end by 6 bases; junction bases not matched to a gene: 7.

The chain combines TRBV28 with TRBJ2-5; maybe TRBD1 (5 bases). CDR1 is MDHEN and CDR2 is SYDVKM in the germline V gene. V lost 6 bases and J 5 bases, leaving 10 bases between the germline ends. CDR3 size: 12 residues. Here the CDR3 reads CASRGVGETQYF. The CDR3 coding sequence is TGTGCCAGCAGAGGGGTCGGGGAGACCCAGTACTTC.

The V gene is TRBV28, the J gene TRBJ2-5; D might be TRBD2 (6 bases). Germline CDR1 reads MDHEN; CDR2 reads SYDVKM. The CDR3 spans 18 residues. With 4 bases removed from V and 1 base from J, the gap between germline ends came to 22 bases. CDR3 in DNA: TGTGCCAGCAGTTCCCGATTACACGAAGGAGGGTTCCAAGAGACCCAGTACTTC. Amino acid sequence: CASSSRLHEGGFQETQYF.

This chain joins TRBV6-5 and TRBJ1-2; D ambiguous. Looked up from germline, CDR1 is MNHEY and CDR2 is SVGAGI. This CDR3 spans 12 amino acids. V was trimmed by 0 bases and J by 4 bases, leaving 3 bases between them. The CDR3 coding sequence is TGTGCCAGCAGTTACTCTGGCTATGGCTACACCTTC. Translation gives CASSYSGYGYTF.

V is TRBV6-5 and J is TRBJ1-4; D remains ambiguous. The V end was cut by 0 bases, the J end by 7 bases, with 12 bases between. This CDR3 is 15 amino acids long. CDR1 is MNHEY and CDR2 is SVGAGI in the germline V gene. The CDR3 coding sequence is TGTGCCAGCAGTTACTCTCCGGACTTGGGTGAAAAACTGTTTTTT. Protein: CASSYSPDLGEKLFF.

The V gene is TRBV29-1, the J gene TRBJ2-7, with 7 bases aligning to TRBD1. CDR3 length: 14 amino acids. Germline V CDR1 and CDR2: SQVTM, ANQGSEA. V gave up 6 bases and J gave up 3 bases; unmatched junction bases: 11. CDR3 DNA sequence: TGCAGCGTCACCGGACAGGAAGGGAACTACGAGCAGTACTTC. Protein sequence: CSVTGQEGNYEQYF.

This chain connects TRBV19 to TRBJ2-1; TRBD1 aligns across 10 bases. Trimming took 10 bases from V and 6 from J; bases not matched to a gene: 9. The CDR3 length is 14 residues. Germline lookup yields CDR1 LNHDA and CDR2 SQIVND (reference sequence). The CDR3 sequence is CATSGTGASNEQFF. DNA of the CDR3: TGTGCCACCTCCGGGACAGGGGCTAGCAATGAGCAGTTCTTC.

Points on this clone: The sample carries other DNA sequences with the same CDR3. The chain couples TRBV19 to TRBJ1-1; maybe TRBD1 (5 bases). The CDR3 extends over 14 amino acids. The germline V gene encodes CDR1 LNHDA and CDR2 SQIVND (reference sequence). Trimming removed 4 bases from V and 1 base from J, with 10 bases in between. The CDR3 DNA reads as TGTGCCAGTAGTACTGGGACGGGGAACACTGAAGCTTTCTTT. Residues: CASSTGTGNTEAFF.

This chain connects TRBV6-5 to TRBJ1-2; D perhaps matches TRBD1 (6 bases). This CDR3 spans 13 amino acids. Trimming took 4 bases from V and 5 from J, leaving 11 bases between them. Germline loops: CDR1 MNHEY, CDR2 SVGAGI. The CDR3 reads CASSSGGPYGYTF. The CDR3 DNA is TGTGCCAGCAGTTCTGGGGGGCCTTATGGCTACACCTTC.

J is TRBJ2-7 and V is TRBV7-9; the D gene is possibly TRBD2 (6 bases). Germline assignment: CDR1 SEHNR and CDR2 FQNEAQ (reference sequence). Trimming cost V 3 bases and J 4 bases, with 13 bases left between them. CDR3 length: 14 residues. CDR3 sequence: CASSFPASDYEQYF. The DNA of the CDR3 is TGTGCCAGCAGCTTTCCCGCTAGCGATTACGAGCAGTACTTC.

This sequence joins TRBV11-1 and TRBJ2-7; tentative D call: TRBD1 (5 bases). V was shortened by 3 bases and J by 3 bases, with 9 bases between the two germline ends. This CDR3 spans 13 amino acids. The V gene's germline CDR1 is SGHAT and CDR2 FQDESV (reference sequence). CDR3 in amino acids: CASSFADSYEQYF. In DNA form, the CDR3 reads TGTGCCAGCAGCTTCGCAGACAGCTACGAGCAGTACTTC. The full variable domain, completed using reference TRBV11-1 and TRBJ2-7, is EAEVAQSPRYKITEKSQAVAFWCDPISGHATLYWYRQILGQGPELLVQFQDESVVDDSQLPKDRFSAERLKGVDSTLKIQPAELGDSAMYLCASSFADSYEQYFGPGTRLTVT.

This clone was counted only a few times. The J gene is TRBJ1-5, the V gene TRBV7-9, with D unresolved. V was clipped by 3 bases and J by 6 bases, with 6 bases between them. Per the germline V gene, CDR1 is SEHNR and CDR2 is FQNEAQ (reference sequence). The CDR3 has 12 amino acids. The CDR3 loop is CASSFEGQPQHF. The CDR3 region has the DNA TGTGCCAGCAGCTTCGAGGGTCAGCCCCAGCATTTT. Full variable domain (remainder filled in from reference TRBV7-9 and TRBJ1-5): DTGVSQNPRHKITKRGQNVTFRCDPISEHNRLYWYRQTLGQGPEFLTYFQNEAQLEKSRLLSDRFSAERPKGSFSTLEIQRTEQGDSAMYLCASSFEGQPQHFGDGTRLSIL.

As DNA, the CDR3 is TGTGCCAGTAGTACCATGGGACCAACCTACAATGAGCAGTTCTTC. Amino acid sequence: CASSTMGPTYNEQFF. The rearrangement uses TRBV19 and TRBJ2-1, with D possibly called TRBD1 or TRBD2 (5 bases each). The CDR3 runs to 15 residues. Germline V CDR1 and CDR2: LNHDA, SQIVND (reference sequence). Trimming pared 4 bases from V and 2 bases from J, leaving 12 bases between.

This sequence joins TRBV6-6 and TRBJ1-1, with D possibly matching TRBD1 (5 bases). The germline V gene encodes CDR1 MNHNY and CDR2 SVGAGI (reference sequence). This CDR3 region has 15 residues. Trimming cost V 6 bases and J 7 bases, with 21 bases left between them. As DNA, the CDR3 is TGTGCCAGCAGCCCTTTAGTAGGGGCCCCAGATGAAGCTTTCTTT. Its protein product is CASSPLVGAPDEAFF.